The rows below give T cell receptor beta chains drawn from one sample of a study of CD8 T cells in Susac syndrome. TCRdb passed the immunoSEQ multiplex PCR reads through MiXCR, listing each CDR3 protein once. The sample carries over 100,000 distinct CDR3 sequences, roughly 96% recorded once. The source material was CD4+ T cells from PBMCs. Receptors originate from a human donor in good health. Each CDR3 is given with its conserved first and last residue. D genes are given only for firm matches. Size values are once, few and many counts, or a class for expanded clones, and some rows have none.

TGTGCCAGCAGTTTATTGGGGGGGCAACACTACGAGCAGTACTTC | CASSLLGGQHYEQYF | TRBJ2-7 | . | . | TRBV27
TGCAGTGCGGTTCCTTCTCGGGGGATTACCTACGAGCAGTACTTC | CSAVPSRGITYEQYF | TRBJ2-7 | . | . | TRBV20-1
TGCAGTGCTAGAGTAGGGGTCGAAAGGGAGACCCAGTACTTC | CSARVGVERETQYF | TRBJ2-5 | . | . | TRBV20-1
TGCGCCAGCAGCCCCACAGGCAGGACTAGCTCCTACGAGCAGTACTTC | CASSPTGRTSSYEQYF | TRBJ2-7 | . | TRBD2 | TRBV5-1
TGTGCCAGCTCACCACGCCGGGAAGCTGGAAACACCATATATTTT | CASSPRREAGNTIYF | TRBJ1-3 | . | . | TRBV18
TGCGCCAGCAGCCCCCCCTGGGGGGGGGACAAAAACATTCAGTACTTC | CASSPPWGGDKNIQYF | TRBJ2-4 | . | TRBD2 | TRBV4-1
TGTGCCTGGAGTACTCGGACAGGGTGGAACTATGGCTACACCTTC | CAWSTRTGWNYGYTF | TRBJ1-2 | . | TRBD1 | TRBV30
TGTGCCAGCAGTTTATGGGGTAGCGGGGGACCCTACGAGCAGTACTTC | CASSLWGSGGPYEQYF | TRBJ2-7 | . | TRBD2 | TRBV27
TGTGCCAGCTCACCATCCCGGAGCCACGACGAGCAGTACTTC | CASSPSRSHDEQYF | TRBJ2-7 | . | . | TRBV18
TGTGCCAGCAGCCGGAGCGGACACCTGAACACTGAAGCTTTCTTT | CASSRSGHLNTEAFF | TRBJ1-1 | . | . | TRBV7-9
TGTGCCAGCAGTTTACCCCTCACTAGCGGAGATCGCTACGAGCAGTACTTC | CASSLPLTSGDRYEQYF | TRBJ2-7 | . | TRBD2 | TRBV12-3/TRBV12-4
TGTGCCAGCAGTTCGTGGGACAAGATCTATGGCTACACCTTC | CASSSWDKIYGYTF | TRBJ1-2 | . | . | TRBV28
TGCGCCAGCAGACCTCGGGAAAGCGGCTACGAGCAGTACTTC | CASRPRESGYEQYF | TRBJ2-7 | . | . | TRBV5-1
TGCAGCGTTCGTGACAAGGCCTTCTATGGCTACACCTTC | CSVRDKAFYGYTF | TRBJ1-2 | . | . | TRBV29-1
TGTGCCACCAGTGATTATAGGGCGGGCCACACAGATACGCAGTATTTT | CATSDYRAGHTDTQYF | TRBJ2-3 | . | . | TRBV24-1
TGTGCCTGGGACAGGGGCCATAGTGGCTACACCTTC | CAWDRGHSGYTF | TRBJ1-2 | . | TRBD1 | TRBV30
TGTGCCAGCAGCCAGGGGACTAGCGGGAGAGGTACAGATACGCAGTATTTT | CASSQGTSGRGTDTQYF | TRBJ2-3 | . | TRBD2 | TRBV4-2
TGTGCCAGCAGCCAAGATCGAGGGTTCGAGCAGTACTTC | CASSQDRGFEQYF | TRBJ2-7 | . | . | TRBV4-2
TGTGCCAGCAGGACAGGGGTCGCCACCGGGGAGCTGTTTTTT | CASRTGVATGELFF | TRBJ2-2 | . | TRBD1 | TRBV2
TGTGCCAGCAGCTTGGCCACCCGGCAGAGAGGCTACGAGCAGTACTTC | CASSLATRQRGYEQYF | TRBJ2-7 | . | . | TRBV5-6
TGTGCCAGCAGCGTAGGGCTCTCCGGGACTAGCGCCTACAATGAGCAGTTCTTC | CASSVGLSGTSAYNEQFF | TRBJ2-1 | once | TRBD2 | TRBV9
TGTGCCAGCAGCTCTGGACGGGATAATGAAAAACTGTTTTTT | CASSSGRDNEKLFF | TRBJ1-4 | . | . | TRBV7-6
TGTGCCAGTAACAGGGGTACAGAAGGCTACACCTTC | CASNRGTEGYTF | TRBJ1-2 | . | TRBD1 | TRBV19
TGTGCCAGCCGCAGAGATGTCAGCAATCAGCCCCAGCATTTT | CASRRDVSNQPQHF | TRBJ1-5 | . | . | TRBV6-5
TGTGCCAGCAGCCAAGAACCGGGAACTCAGCCCCAGCATTTT | CASSQEPGTQPQHF | TRBJ1-5 | . | . | TRBV3-1
TGTGCCAGCAGCTTAAACCGCGTGCTAAATCAGCCCCAGCATTTT | CASSLNRVLNQPQHF | TRBJ1-5 | . | . | TRBV7-2
TGTGCCAGCAGTGTGTGGGATGGCTACACCTTC | CASSVWDGYTF | TRBJ1-2 | . | . | TRBV2
TGTGCCAGCAGCCAAGTAGGGGGCTCTGAAGCTTTCTTT | CASSQVGGSEAFF | TRBJ1-1 | . | TRBD1 | TRBV3-1
TGTGCCAGCAGCCCCGACAGAATTCGGTCAGATACGCAGTATTTT | CASSPDRIRSDTQYF | TRBJ2-3 | once | . | TRBV5-4
TGTGCCAGCAGCTTAGAGCGGGAGGTTGAGCAGTTCTTC | CASSLEREVEQFF | TRBJ2-1 | . | TRBD2 | TRBV13
TGCAGTGCCTTACAGGGGGCCCTCAATCAGCCCCAGCATTTT | CSALQGALNQPQHF | TRBJ1-5 | . | TRBD1 | TRBV20-1
TGTGCCATCGACTTATACACTCAACAGCTGCTCTCGGAGACCCAGTACTTC | CAIDLYTQQLLSETQYF | TRBJ2-5 | . | . | TRBV7-9
TGCGCCAGCAGCCAGTCCGGGACTAGCGGGACCTACGAGCAGTACTTC | CASSQSGTSGTYEQYF | TRBJ2-7 | . | TRBD2 | TRBV4-1
TGTGCCAGCAGTTGGTCAGGTTCGCTCTACGAGCAGTACTTC | CASSWSGSLYEQYF | TRBJ2-7 | . | . | TRBV28
TGTGCCGTCGCGGGATTCACAGATACGCAGTATTTT | CAVAGFTDTQYF | TRBJ2-3 | . | . | TRBV25-1
TGTGCCAGCAGGTCCCTAGCGGGATTTAGCACAGATACGCAGTATTTT | CASRSLAGFSTDTQYF | TRBJ2-3 | . | TRBD2 | TRBV3-1
TGCGCCACCCGGGACAACTCCTACGAGCAGTACTTC | CATRDNSYEQYF | TRBJ2-7 | . | . | TRBV10-2
TGTGCCAGCTCCTCCCCGACAACTAACTATGGCTACACCTTC | CASSSPTTNYGYTF | TRBJ1-2 | . | . | TRBV6-5
TGTGCCAGCAGCCACCCCCAGGGGAGCGGGGGGTTCAATGAGCAGTTCTTC | CASSHPQGSGGFNEQFF | TRBJ2-1 | . | TRBD2 | TRBV3-1
TGCAGCGTACCGACAGGGGGAAATAATTCACCCCTCCACTTT | CSVPTGGNNSPLHF | TRBJ1-6 | . | TRBD1 | TRBV29-1
TGTGCCAGCAGCTTAAGACTAGCGGGGGAGCAGTACTTC | CASSLRLAGEQYF | TRBJ2-7 | once | TRBD2 | TRBV7-3
TGCAGTGCTAGCGAGGGCAGGACCAGGAAGCCCCAGCATTTT | CSASEGRTRKPQHF | TRBJ1-5 | . | . | TRBV20-1
TGTGCCAGCAGCCCCAGGGCAGGGGGGGACACTGAAGCTTTCTTT | CASSPRAGGDTEAFF | TRBJ1-1 | . | TRBD1 | TRBV7-9
TGCGCCAGCAGCCTTAACCCGACTGGCACAGATACGCAGTGTTTT | CASSLNPTGTDTQCF | TRBJ2-3 | . | . | TRBV5-1
TGTGCCACCAGTGCAACCGGGACAGGGGGAGAAGCTTTCTTT | CATSATGTGGEAFF | TRBJ1-1 | . | TRBD1 | TRBV24-1
TGTGCCAGCACCCCGGCCACGTCAAACACTGAAGCTTTCTTT | CASTPATSNTEAFF | TRBJ1-1 | . | . | TRBV27
TGTGCCAGCAGCGTAGCTTGGGGGACAGGGGTCAATGAGCAGTTCTTC | CASSVAWGTGVNEQFF | TRBJ2-1 | . | TRBD1 | TRBV9
TGTGCCAGCAGCCCCATGGGGGCCTCCTCTGGAAACACCATATATTTT | CASSPMGASSGNTIYF | TRBJ1-3 | . | . | TRBV9
TGTGCCAGCAGCCTTCCGCAGGGCACCTACGAGCAGTACTTC | CASSLPQGTYEQYF | TRBJ2-7 | . | . | TRBV28
TGTGCCACCAGCAGAGATGCCGGGGGGGAGACCCAGTACTTC | CATSRDAGGETQYF | TRBJ2-5 | . | TRBD2 | TRBV15
TGTGCCAGCAGTGACACGAGGGCCACAGATACGCAGTATTTT | CASSDTRATDTQYF | TRBJ2-3 | . | . | TRBV25-1
TGTGCCAGCAGCCGCCCCCGGCTAGCGGATAGCACAGATACGCAGTATTTT | CASSRPRLADSTDTQYF | TRBJ2-3 | . | TRBD2 | TRBV5-6